The present TCR beta chain was sequenced within a study of chemoradiotherapy in HPV16-positive cancers. Repertoires were sampled repeatedly during chemoradiotherapy. The length of the CDR3 is 14 residues. The V and J ends lost 1 base and 10 bases respectively, with 14 bases between them. Germline loops: CDR1 MNHNS, CDR2 SASEGT. Only in-frame clones appear in the TCRdb table, and some are missing; sequencing was by immunoSEQ multiplex PCR. The table includes about 7,900 clones, around 82% detected once. Worth noting for this clone: Its antigen is undetermined.

Overall study results and limits: Only two HPV16-positive patients supplied the functional HPV-specificity definition. Candidate HPV-specific clones and E7-related TCR motifs grew in tumor during treatment. In HPV16-positive patients, HPV-responsive T-cell expansion tracked better recurrence-free survival.

The receptor's source is a human donor with HPV-associated anogenital cancer. The chain recombines TRBV6-1 with TRBJ2-1; D call uncertain. Sample collection was performed from a patient who underwent chemoradiotherapy. The CDR3 sequence is CASSEGGPSWEQFF. The CDR3 region has the DNA TGTGCCAGCAGTGAAGGAGGACCCTCCTGGGAGCAGTTCTTC.